This T cell receptor beta chain was captured by sequencing in a study of T-cell reconstitution after alpha-beta-depleted transplantation in children. The CDR3 is made up of 15 amino acids. CDR1 and CDR2 (germline): MNHEY, SVGAGI. Trimming took 2 bases from V and 4 from J, leaving 9 bases between them. Notes on this clonotype: Its target is not known.

Library preparation (for TCRbeta) was performed with unique molecular identifiers. MiXCR was run by TCRdb on the PCR reads, yielding one entry per CDR3 protein. Of about 510,000 distinct CDR3 sequences detected, approximately 10% appear once; the ten largest clones hold approximately 15%. Study outcomes and limitations: High day-60 TCRbeta diversity in some patients came from surviving recipient T cells and thymic progenitors. Reported findings indicate that, about two months after transplant, alpha-beta T cells came from several hundred expanded clones, which were derived from non-depleted graft cells. It was newly produced T cells that mostly accounted for T-cell counts and diversity one year after transplant.

The chain combines TRBV6-5 with TRBJ1-6; D possibly corresponds to TRBD1 (5 bases). The TCR sequence derives from a female patient aged 2-10 years who had a stem cell transplant for aplastic anemia, so the T cells may come from the graft donor. The specimen comprised PBMCs, mostly from graft donor cells, sampled 180 days after TCRalphabeta/CD19-depleted stem cell transplant. CDR3: CASSYATGYNSPLHF. As DNA, the CDR3 is TGTGCCAGCAGTTACGCCACAGGTTATAATTCACCCCTCCACTTT.